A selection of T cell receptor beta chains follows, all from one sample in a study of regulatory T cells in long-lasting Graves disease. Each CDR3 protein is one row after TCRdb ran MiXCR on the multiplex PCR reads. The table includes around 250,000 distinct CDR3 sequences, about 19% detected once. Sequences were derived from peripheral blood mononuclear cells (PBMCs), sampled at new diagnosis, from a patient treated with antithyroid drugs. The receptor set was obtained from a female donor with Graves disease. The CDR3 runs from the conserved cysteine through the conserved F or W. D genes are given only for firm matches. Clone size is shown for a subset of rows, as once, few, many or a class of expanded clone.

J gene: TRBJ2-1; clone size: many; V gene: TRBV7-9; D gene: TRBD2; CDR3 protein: CASSPWTSGSNEQFF; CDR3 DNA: TGTGCCAGCAGCCCCTGGACTAGCGGGAGTAATGAGCAGTTCTTC
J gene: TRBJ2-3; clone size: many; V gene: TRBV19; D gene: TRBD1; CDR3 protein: CASSQDRGRTDTQYF; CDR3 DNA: TGTGCCAGCAGCCAAGACAGGGGGCGCACAGATACGCAGTATTTT
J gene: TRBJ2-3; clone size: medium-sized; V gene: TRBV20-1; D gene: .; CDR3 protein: CSMGGGPRGTDTQYF; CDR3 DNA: TGCAGTATGGGGGGGGGCCCTCGGGGCACAGATACGCAGTATTTT
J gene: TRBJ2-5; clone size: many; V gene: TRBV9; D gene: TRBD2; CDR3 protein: CASSVGGGGSQETQYF; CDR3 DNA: TGTGCCAGCAGCGTAGGGGGGGGAGGCTCTCAAGAGACCCAGTACTTC
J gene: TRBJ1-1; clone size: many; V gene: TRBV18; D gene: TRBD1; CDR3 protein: CASSPIRTGVTFEAFF; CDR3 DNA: TGTGCCAGCTCACCAATCCGGACAGGGGTCACGTTTGAAGCTTTCTTT
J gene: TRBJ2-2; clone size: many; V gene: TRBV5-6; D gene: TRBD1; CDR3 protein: CASSFGQGLGTGELFF; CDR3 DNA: TGTGCCAGCAGCTTCGGACAGGGGCTAGGAACCGGGGAGCTGTTTTTT
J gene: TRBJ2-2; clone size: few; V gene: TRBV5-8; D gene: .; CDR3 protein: CASSLEGVNAGELFF; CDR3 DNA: TGTGCCAGCAGCTTGGAGGGGGTGAATGCCGGGGAGCTGTTTTTT
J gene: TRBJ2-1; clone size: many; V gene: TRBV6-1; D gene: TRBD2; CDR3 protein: CASRATSGGYNEQFF; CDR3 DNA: TGTGCCAGCAGGGCGACTAGCGGGGGGTACAATGAGCAGTTCTTC
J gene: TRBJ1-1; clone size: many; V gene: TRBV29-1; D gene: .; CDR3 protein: CSVGRVDTEAFF; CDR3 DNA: TGCAGCGTTGGGAGGGTGGACACTGAAGCTTTCTTT
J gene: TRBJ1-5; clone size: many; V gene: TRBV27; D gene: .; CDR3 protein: CASSLSNQGGQPQHF; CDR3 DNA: TGTGCCAGCAGTTTATCCAACCAAGGGGGTCAGCCCCAGCATTTT
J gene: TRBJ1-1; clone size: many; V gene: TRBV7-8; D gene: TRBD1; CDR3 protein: CASSSINRGTEAFF; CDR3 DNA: TGTGCCAGCAGCTCAATCAACAGGGGAACTGAAGCTTTCTTT
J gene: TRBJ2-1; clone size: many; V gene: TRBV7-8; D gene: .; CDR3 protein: CASSFLTRGSSYNEQFF; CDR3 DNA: TGTGCCAGCAGCTTCCTGACGAGGGGGAGCTCCTACAATGAGCAGTTCTTC
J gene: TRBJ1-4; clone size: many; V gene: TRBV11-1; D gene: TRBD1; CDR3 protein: CASSRTTGGEKLFF; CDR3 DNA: TGTGCCAGCAGCCGAACGACAGGGGGCGAAAAACTGTTTTTT
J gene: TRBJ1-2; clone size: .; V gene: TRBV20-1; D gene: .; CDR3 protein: CSATPEVQYGYTF; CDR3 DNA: TGCAGTGCTACCCCCGAGGTCCAATATGGCTACACCTTC
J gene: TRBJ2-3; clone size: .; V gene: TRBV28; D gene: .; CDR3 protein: CGSSLGGTDTQYF; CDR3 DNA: TGTGGCAGCAGTTTGGGGGGCACAGATACGCAGTATTTT
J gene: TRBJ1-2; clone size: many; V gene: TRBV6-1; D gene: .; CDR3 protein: CASSLITSNYGYTF; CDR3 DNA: TGTGCCAGCAGTCTGATCACATCTAACTATGGCTACACCTTC
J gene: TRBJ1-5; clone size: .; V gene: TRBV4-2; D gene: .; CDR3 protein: CASSQALGDPGNQPQHF; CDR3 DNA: TGTGCCAGCAGCCAAGCGTTAGGGGACCCAGGTAATCAGCCCCAGCATTTT
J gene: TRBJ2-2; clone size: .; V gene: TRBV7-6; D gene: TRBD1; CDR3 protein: CASSLAPGQGSAGELFF; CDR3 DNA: TGTGCCAGCAGCTTAGCCCCGGGACAGGGCTCAGCGGGGGAGCTGTTTTTT
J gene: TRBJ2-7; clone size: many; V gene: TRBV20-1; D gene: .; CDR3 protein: CSARAGPPRHEQYF; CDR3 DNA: TGCAGTGCTAGGGCGGGTCCTCCTCGCCACGAGCAGTACTTC
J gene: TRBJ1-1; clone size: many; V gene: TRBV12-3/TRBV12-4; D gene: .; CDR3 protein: CASSRTGSYTEAFF; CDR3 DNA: TGTGCCAGCAGTCGCACAGGGAGCTACACTGAAGCTTTCTTT
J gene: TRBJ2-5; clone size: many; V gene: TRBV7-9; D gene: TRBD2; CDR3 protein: CASSSRLAGVQETQYF; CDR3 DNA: TGTGCCAGCAGCTCTCGACTAGCGGGAGTGCAGGAGACCCAGTACTTC
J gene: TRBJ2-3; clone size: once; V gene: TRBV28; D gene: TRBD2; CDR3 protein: CASSSLAGGPGDTQYF; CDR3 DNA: TGTGCCAGCAGCTCCTTAGCGGGGGGGCCAGGAGATACGCAGTATTTT
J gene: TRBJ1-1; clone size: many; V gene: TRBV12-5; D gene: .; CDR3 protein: CASVPWGGDTEAFF; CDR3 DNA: TGTGCTAGTGTCCCCTGGGGGGGGGACACTGAAGCTTTCTTT
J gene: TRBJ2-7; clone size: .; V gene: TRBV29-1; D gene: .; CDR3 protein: CSVSGSTYEQYF; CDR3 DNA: TGCAGCGTATCGGGATCGACCTACGAGCAGTACTTC
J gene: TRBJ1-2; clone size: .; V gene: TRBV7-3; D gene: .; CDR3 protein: CASSPIAFNYGYTF; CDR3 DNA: TGTGCCAGCAGTCCGATCGCTTTCAACTATGGCTACACCTTC
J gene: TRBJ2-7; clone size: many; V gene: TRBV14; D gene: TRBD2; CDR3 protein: CASSRQLQYSGGSYEQYF; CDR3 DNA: TGTGCCAGCAGCCGACAACTTCAGTATAGCGGGGGATCCTACGAGCAGTACTTC
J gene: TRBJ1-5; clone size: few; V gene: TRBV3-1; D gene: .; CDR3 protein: CASSQAIGGNQPQHF; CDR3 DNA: TGTGCCAGCAGCCAAGCGATAGGGGGCAATCAGCCCCAGCATTTT
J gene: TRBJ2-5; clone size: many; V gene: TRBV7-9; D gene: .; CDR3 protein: CASSLGARGTQYF; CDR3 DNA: TGTGCCAGCAGCTTAGGAGCTCGGGGGACCCAGTACTTC
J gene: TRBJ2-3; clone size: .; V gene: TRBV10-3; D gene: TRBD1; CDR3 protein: CAISEFGTATDTQCF; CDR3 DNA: TGTGCCATCAGTGAATTTGGGACAGCGACAGATACGCAGTGTTTT
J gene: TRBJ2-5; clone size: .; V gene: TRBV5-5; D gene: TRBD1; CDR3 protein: CASSAGQGLQETQYF; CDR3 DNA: TGTGCCAGCAGCGCGGGACAGGGGTTACAAGAGACCCAGTACTTC
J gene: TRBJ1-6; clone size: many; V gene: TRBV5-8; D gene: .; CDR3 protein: CASSSDRRNSPLHF; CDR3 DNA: TGTGCCAGCAGCTCGGACCGAAGAAATTCACCCCTCCACTTT
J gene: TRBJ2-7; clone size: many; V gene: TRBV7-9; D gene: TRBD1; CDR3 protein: CASSLPTGGEQYF; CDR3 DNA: TGTGCCAGCAGCTTACCCACAGGGGGCGAGCAGTACTTC
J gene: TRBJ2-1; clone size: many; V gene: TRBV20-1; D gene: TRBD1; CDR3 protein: CSARPQGAGGYNEQFF; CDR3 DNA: TGCAGTGCAAGACCTCAGGGGGCAGGCGGATACAATGAGCAGTTCTTC
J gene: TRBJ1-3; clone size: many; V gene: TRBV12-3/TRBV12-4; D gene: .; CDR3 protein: CASSPLVRGSGNTIYF; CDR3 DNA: TGTGCCAGCAGTCCCCTCGTCAGGGGCTCTGGAAACACCATATATTTT
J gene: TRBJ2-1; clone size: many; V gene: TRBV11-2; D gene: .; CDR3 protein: CASRLFDEQFF; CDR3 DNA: TGTGCCAGCAGGTTGTTCGATGAGCAGTTCTTC
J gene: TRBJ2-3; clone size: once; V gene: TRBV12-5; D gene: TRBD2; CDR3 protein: CASGPELAGLGDTQYF; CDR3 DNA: TGTGCTAGTGGTCCGGAACTAGCGGGATTAGGAGATACGCAGTATTTT
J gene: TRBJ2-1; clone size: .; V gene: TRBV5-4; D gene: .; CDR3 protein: CASSADSAYNEQFF; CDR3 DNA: TGTGCCAGCAGCGCGGACTCAGCCTACAATGAGCAGTTCTTC
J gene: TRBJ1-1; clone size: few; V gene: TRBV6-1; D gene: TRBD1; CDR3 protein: CASSHRGREAFF; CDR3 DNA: TGTGCCAGCAGCCACAGGGGCCGTGAAGCTTTCTTT
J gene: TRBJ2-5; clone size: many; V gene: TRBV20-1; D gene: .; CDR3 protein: CSARDPLFEETQYF; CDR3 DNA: TGCAGTGCTAGAGATCCCCTGTTCGAGGAGACCCAGTACTTC
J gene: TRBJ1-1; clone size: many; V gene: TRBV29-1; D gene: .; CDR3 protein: CSAGATGETEAFF; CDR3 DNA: TGCAGCGCGGGGGCGACGGGTGAGACTGAAGCTTTCTTT
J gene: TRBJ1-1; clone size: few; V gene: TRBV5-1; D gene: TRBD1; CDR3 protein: CASSLQDRGTEAFF; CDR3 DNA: TGCGCCAGCAGCTTGCAAGACAGGGGCACTGAAGCTTTCTTT
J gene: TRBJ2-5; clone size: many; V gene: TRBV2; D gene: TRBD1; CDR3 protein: CASSARDRDRRETQYF; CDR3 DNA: TGTGCCAGCAGCGCCCGGGACAGGGATAGGCGAGAGACCCAGTACTTC
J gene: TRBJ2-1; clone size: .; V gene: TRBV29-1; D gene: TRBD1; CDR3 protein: CSPTQFSRISTGTGSYNEQFF; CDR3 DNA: TGCAGCCCAACTCAATTCTCCAGAATATCCACCGGGACAGGGAGCTACAATGAGCAGTTCTTC
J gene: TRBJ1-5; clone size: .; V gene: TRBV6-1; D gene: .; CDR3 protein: CASSRGVRPQHF; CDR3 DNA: TGTGCCAGCAGCCGGGGGGTTCGGCCCCAGCATTTT
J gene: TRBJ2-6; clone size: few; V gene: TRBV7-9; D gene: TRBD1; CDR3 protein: CASSLGQGAGANVLAF; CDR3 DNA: TGTGCCAGCAGCTTAGGTCAGGGGGCTGGGGCCAACGTCCTGGCTTTC